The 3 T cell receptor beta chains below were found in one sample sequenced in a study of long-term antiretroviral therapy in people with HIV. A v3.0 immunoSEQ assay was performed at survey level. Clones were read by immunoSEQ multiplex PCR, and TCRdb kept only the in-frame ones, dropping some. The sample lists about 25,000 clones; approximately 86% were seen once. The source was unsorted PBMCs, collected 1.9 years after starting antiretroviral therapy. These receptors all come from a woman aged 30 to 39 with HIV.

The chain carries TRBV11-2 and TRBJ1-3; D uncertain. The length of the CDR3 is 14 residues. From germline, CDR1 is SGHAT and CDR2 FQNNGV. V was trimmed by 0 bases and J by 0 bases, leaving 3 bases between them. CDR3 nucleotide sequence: TGTGCCAGCAGCTTAGAACCCTCTGGAAACACCATATATTTT. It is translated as CASSLEPSGNTIYF.

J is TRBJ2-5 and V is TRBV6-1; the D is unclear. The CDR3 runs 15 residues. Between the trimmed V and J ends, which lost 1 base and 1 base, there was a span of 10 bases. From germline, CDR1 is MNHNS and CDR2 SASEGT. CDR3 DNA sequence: TGTGCCAGCAGTGAAGAACCGCCCCCCCAAGAGACCCAGTACTTC. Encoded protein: CASSEEPPPQETQYF.

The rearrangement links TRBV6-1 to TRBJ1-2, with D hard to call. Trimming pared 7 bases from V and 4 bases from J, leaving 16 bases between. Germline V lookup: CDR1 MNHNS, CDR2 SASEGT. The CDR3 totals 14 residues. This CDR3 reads CASTPSLNPYGYTF. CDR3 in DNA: TGTGCCAGCACGCCATCCCTAAACCCCTATGGCTACACCTTC.